This T cell receptor (beta chain) is from a study of cytomegalovirus exposure and HLA in healthy donors. Background on the study: In a previous analysis, approximately 110 million unique TCR beta sequences were found from roughly 200 million T cells. General observations from the study: Likely technical artifact: a cluster of highly shared sequence variants. The study carried out a later analysis of TCR beta sequences. It associated under 20,000 of them with specific HLA alleles at a false discovery rate of 0.05. Reportedly, HLA-A and HLA-B alleles of most subjects were accurately predicted from TCR beta.

V gave up 9 bases and J gave up 5 bases; unmatched junction bases: 16. The germline gives CDR1 LNHDA, CDR2 SQIVND (reference sequence). The CDR3 contains 16 residues. This PCR relied on a set of 60 Vbeta primers and 13 Jbeta primers. Libraries were prepared by immunoSEQ multiplex PCR; TCRdb keeps only in-frame clonotypes and omits some of them. The table includes roughly 74,000 clones, 78% detected once. On this clone itself: Its matching antigen is unknown.

The sequenced sample consisted of PBMCs. The TCR sequence derives from a man aged 35 to 55 in good health and CMV-seronegative. The chain is built from TRBV19 and TRBJ1-1; 9 bases align to TRBD1. As DNA, the CDR3 is TGTGCCAGCCGCAAAAGGCCGGGACAGGGATCAACTGAAGCTTTCTTT. Protein sequence: CASRKRPGQGSTEAFF.